Below, one T cell receptor beta chain is given with its context. The sample belongs to a study of blood T cell repertoires in COVID-19. Methods used by the authors: Amplification of reference gene primers was used by the study to estimate nucleated cell counts. The data were produced by immunoSEQ multiplex PCR, yet TCRdb's version contains in-frame clones alone and is incomplete. V and J calls and clone size are those listed in that table; D and trimming were worked out from the DNA. Among about 220,000 clones, more than 75% were seen once, and the ten largest hold approximately 5.6%. This CDR3 is built from 13 residues. Trimming at V came to 8 bases and at J to 2 bases, leaving 3 bases not matched to a gene. Germline loops: CDR1 KGHDR, CDR2 SFDVKD.

The TCR originated in a woman aged 70 to 79 with COVID-19, enrolled during active disease. Input material: peripheral blood. The chain links TRBV24-1 to TRBJ2-5; 8 nucleotides match TRBD1. The CDR3 nucleotides are TGTGCCACCATGAGACAGGGGCAAGAGACCCAGTACTTC. Translation gives CATMRQGQETQYF.